This record looks at one T cell receptor beta chain sequence and its context. The data derive from a study of blood T cell repertoires in COVID-19. Recruits, aged roughly 18 to 100 years, lived in roughly 22 US areas. Resolution of symptoms, clearance, or two negative PCRs was present in recovered Cohort 3 donors. Original data processing: The assay estimated nucleated cells by amplifying reference gene primers. Clones were read by immunoSEQ multiplex PCR, and TCRdb kept only the in-frame ones, dropping some. Clone size and V and J calls were adopted from that table, with D and trimming inferred from the DNA. The repertoire holds more than 300,000 clones, with 70% to 90% as singletons. The CDR3 length is 14 residues. V was cut by 3 bases and J by 7 bases, with 14 bases left in between. The germline V gene encodes CDR1 KGHDR and CDR2 SFDVKD.

The chain combines TRBV24-1 with TRBJ1-2; D is ambiguous. The receptor was derived from a woman in her thirties who had recovered from COVID-19. Sample: PBMCs or T cells enriched from blood (not recorded which). The CDR3 sequence: CATSDPGRTPGYTF. The CDR3 DNA reads as TGTGCCACCAGTGATCCCGGGAGGACCCCTGGCTACACCTTC.